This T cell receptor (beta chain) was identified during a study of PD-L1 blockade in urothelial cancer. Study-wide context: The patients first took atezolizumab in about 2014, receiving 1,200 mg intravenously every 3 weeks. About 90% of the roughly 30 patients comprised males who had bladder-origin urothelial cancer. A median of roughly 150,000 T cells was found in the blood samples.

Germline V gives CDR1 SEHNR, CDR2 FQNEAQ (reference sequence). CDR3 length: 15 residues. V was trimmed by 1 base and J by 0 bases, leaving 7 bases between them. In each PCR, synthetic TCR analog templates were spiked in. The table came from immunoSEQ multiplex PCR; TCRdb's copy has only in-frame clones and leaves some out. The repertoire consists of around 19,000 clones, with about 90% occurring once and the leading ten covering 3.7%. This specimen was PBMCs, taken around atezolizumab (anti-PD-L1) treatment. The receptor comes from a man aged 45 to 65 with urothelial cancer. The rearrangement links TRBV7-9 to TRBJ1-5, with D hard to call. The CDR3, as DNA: TGTGCCAGCAGCTTAGGTAGCTATAGCAATCAGCCCCAGCATTTT. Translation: CASSLGSYSNQPQHF.